Below are 25 T cell receptor beta chains sequenced from a single sample in a study of cytomegalovirus exposure and HLA in healthy donors. PCR employed 60 Vbeta and 13 Jbeta primers. Method: immunoSEQ multiplex PCR; TCRdb's copy keeps in-frame clones and lacks some. The table lists under 200,000 clones, over 65% of them singletons, with roughly 3% in the top ten. What was sequenced was PBMCs. The receptors stem from a woman in her thirties or forties in good health and CMV-seronegative.

J is TRBJ1-2 and V is TRBV19; TRBD1 matches at 7 bases. After removal of 5 bases from V and 2 bases from J, the junction contained 8 bases not matched to a gene. There are 15 residues in the CDR3. Germline lookup yields CDR1 LNHDA and CDR2 SQIVND (reference sequence). The CDR3 sequence is CASSGNRGQNYGYTF. The CDR3 nucleotides read TGTGCCAGTAGTGGCAACAGGGGACAGAACTATGGCTACACCTTC.

CDR3 sequence: CASSLAPGLAGGTSYEQYF. CDR3 bases: TGCGCCAGCAGCTTGGCCCCGGGACTAGCGGGGGGGACCTCTTACGAGCAGTACTTC. The chain joins TRBV5-1 to TRBJ2-7, with 16 nucleotides matching TRBD2. The germline CDR1 and CDR2 sequences are SGHRS and YFSETQ. The CDR3 extends over 19 amino acids. The ends lost 0 bases at V and 4 bases at J; junction bases unmatched: 10.

The sample holds a few counts of this clone. V gene TRBV7-9 combines with J gene TRBJ1-2, with TRBD1 matching over 9 bases. J was trimmed by 8 bases and V by 4 bases; bases with no gene match: 8. This CDR3 is 14 amino acids long. Germline V lookup: CDR1 SEHNR, CDR2 FQNEAQ (reference sequence). In DNA, the CDR3 is TGTGCCAGCAGCTCTTTGGACAGGGGCGGCGGCTACACCTTC. Translation: CASSSLDRGGGYTF.

A note on this clone: The sample holds other DNA sequences that translate to the same CDR3. The genes are TRBV2 and TRBJ2-7; possibly TRBD1 for D (5 bases). CDR1 is SNHLY, CDR2 FYNNEI, per germline. This CDR3 is 12 amino acids long. V lost 4 bases and J 1 base, leaving 5 bases between the germline ends. The CDR3 protein is CASSGQSYEQYF. CDR3 nucleotide sequence: TGTGCCAGCAGTGGACAGTCCTACGAGCAGTACTTC. The full variable domain, with the rest looked up from reference TRBV2 and TRBJ2-7, is EPEVTQTPSHQVTQMGQEVILRCVPISNHLYFYWYRQILGQKVEFLVSFYNNEISEKSEIFDDQFSVERPDGSNFTLKIRSTKLEDSAMYFCASSGQSYEQYFGPGTRLTVT.

This chain links TRBV2 with TRBJ2-3; D unresolved. The ends were cut back, 7 bases at V and 0 bases at J, with 11 bases in the middle. The CDR3 consists of 14 residues. Germline V gene lookup returns CDR1 SNHLY and CDR2 FYNNEI. The CDR3 coding sequence is TGTGCCAGCATCGACCCCAGGAGCACAGATACGCAGTATTTT. Its translation is CASIDPRSTDTQYF.

V usage is TRBV28 and J usage is TRBJ2-7, with TRBD1 matching 7 bases. This CDR3 has 14 amino acids. With V trimmed by 2 bases and J by 5 bases, 6 bases remained unmatched. Germline V gene data show CDR1 as MDHEN and CDR2 as SYDVKM. The CDR3 spells CASSLGGQKNEQYF. CDR3 sequence (DNA): TGTGCCAGCAGTTTAGGGGGACAGAAGAACGAGCAGTACTTC.

V usage is TRBV7-2 and J usage is TRBJ2-5; possible D gene TRBD2, 6 bases. The CDR3 covers 14 residues. V gave up 3 bases and J gave up 4 bases, with 12 bases separating them. Germline V gives CDR1 SGHTA, CDR2 FQGNSA. The CDR3 DNA sequence: TGTGCCAGCAGCTTCGGAGGGGCCGGAGAGACCCAGTACTTC. This encodes CASSFGGAGETQYF.

The rearrangement links TRBV5-4 to TRBJ2-5; TRBD2 matches 10 bases. With 2 bases clipped from V and 4 bases from J, the junction kept 5 bases outside the gene matches. The CDR3 is 15 residues long. Looked up from germline, CDR1 is SGHNT and CDR2 is YYREEE (reference sequence). CDR3 in amino acids: CASSFPAGGGETQYF. CDR3 bases: TGTGCCAGCAGCTTCCCAGCGGGGGGGGGAGAGACCCAGTACTTC. Looking up the rest from reference TRBV5-4 and TRBJ2-5 gives the full variable domain: ETGVTQSPTHLIKTRGQQVTLRCSSQSGHNTVSWYQQALGQGPQFIFQYYREEENGRGNFPPRFSGLQFPNYSSELNVNALELDDSALYLCASSFPAGGGETQYFGPGTRLLVL.

The chain combines TRBV7-9 with TRBJ1-3; 12 bases are shared with TRBD1. There are 19 residues in the CDR3. The germline CDR1 and CDR2 sequences are SEHNR and FQNEAQ (reference sequence). The junction had 10 bases not matched to a gene; V was cut back by 4 bases and J by 0 bases. CDR3 in amino acids: CASSSNRDRGLYSGNTIYF. CDR3 bases: TGTGCCAGCAGCTCCAACCGGGACAGGGGGCTTTACTCTGGAAACACCATATATTTT.

This sequence joins TRBV7-2 and TRBJ1-1; 7 positions agree with TRBD1. Trimming removed 5 bases from V and 4 bases from J; junction bases left unmatched: 10. Per the germline V gene, CDR1 is SGHTA and CDR2 is FQGNSA. The CDR3 runs 15 residues. The CDR3 DNA follows: TGTGCCAGCAGCCACAATACAGGGGCGGTCACTGAAGCTTTCTTT. Its translation: CASSHNTGAVTEAFF.

This clone has just one count. J is TRBJ2-2 and V is TRBV7-3; 10 nucleotides align to TRBD2. CDR3 size: 17 residues. Germline V CDR1 and CDR2: SGHTA, FQGTGA. V lost 2 bases to trimming and J lost 5 bases; unmatched junction nucleotides: 8. This CDR3 is CASSLLAGATRTGELFF. CDR3 coding DNA: TGTGCCAGCAGCTTACTAGCGGGGGCAACGAGGACCGGGGAGCTGTTTTTT. Supplemented by reference TRBV7-3 and TRBJ2-2, the full variable domain reads GAGVSQTPSNKVTEKGKYVELRCDPISGHTALYWYRQSLGQGPEFLIYFQGTGAADDSGLPNDRFFAVRPEGSVSTLKIQRTERGDSAVYLCASSLLAGATRTGELFFGEGSRLTVL.

The rearrangement uses TRBV4-1 and TRBJ1-5, with a weak D call TRBD1 (5 bases). Germline assignment: CDR1 MGHRA and CDR2 YSYEKL. V was cut by 5 bases and J by 9 bases, with 20 bases left in between. The CDR3 length is 15 residues. The CDR3 spells CASSVTAQGSPPQHF. DNA for the CDR3: TGCGCCAGCAGCGTCACGGCTCAGGGTTCTCCGCCCCAGCATTTT.

The chain carries TRBV11-1 and TRBJ1-2; the match to TRBD1 covers 8 bases. CDR3 length equals 17 residues. The germline V gene has CDR1 SGHAT and CDR2 FQDESV (reference sequence). V was pared by 5 bases and J by 5 bases, with 16 bases of the junction left unmatched. The CDR3 region has the DNA TGTGCCAGCAGCCGAACGACAGGGGTCACTACCTTTTATGGCTACACCTTC. Residues: CASSRTTGVTTFYGYTF.

In nucleotides, the CDR3 is TGTGCCAGCAGCCCAGGGGGCAGGGACACTGAAGCTTTCTTT. Residues: CASSPGGRDTEAFF. The chain has TRBV5-6 and TRBJ1-1, with 8 bases fitting TRBD1. The CDR3 runs 14 residues. V lost 4 bases to trimming and J lost 3 bases; unmatched junction nucleotides: 5. The germline CDR1 and CDR2 sequences are SGHDT and YYEEEE.

The V gene is TRBV10-3, the J gene TRBJ1-1, with D perhaps matching TRBD1 (5 bases). The CDR3 extends over 14 amino acids. The V gene lost 3 bases and the J gene lost 6 bases, with 14 bases spanning the gap. Germline lookup yields CDR1 ENHRY and CDR2 SYGVKD. CDR3 loop: CAISDRTGQAEAFF. The CDR3 bases are TGTGCCATCAGTGATAGAACAGGTCAAGCTGAAGCTTTCTTT.

This CDR3 is CASYRGRVNYGYTF. CDR3 bases: TGTGCCAGCTACAGGGGTCGGGTTAACTATGGCTACACCTTC. This chain uses TRBV19 with TRBJ1-2, with 7 bases matching TRBD1. CDR1 and CDR2 (germline): LNHDA, SQIVND (reference sequence). CDR3 length: 14 residues. With V trimmed by 9 bases and J by 1 base, 8 bases remained unmatched.

The chain carries TRBV10-3 and TRBJ2-3, with 11 bases that match TRBD1. The germline CDR1 and CDR2 sequences are ENHRY and SYGVKD. There are 16 residues in the CDR3. V gave up 4 bases and J gave up 2 bases; unmatched junction bases: 5. CDR3 in DNA: TGTGCCATCAGTGGGACAGGGGGCGTAAACACAGATACGCAGTATTTT. This translates into CAISGTGGVNTDTQYF.

This chain uses TRBV2 with TRBJ1-2; the D gene is possibly TRBD1 (6 bases). Trimming stripped 4 bases from V and 4 bases from J, with 16 bases between. There are 15 residues in the CDR3. Per germline, CDR1 SNHLY and CDR2 FYNNEI. CDR3 sequence: CASSATRVGAYGYTF. In nucleotides, the CDR3 is TGTGCCAGCAGTGCTACCAGGGTGGGGGCCTATGGCTACACCTTC.

The chain is built from TRBV7-9 and TRBJ2-5, with TRBD2 matching over 7 bases. Germline values: CDR1 SEHNR, CDR2 FQNEAQ (reference sequence). V lost 4 bases and J lost 3; bases outside the gene matches: 11. CDR3 length equals 16 residues. This CDR3 is CASSSGPGGEEETQYF. CDR3 DNA: TGTGCCAGCAGCTCCGGTCCTGGGGGGGAGGAAGAGACCCAGTACTTC.

This clone was recorded once. The chain recombines TRBV6-5 with TRBJ2-5; TRBD2 might be the D (5 bases). Germline-derived CDR1 and CDR2 are MNHEY and SVGAGI. The germline V and J ends were trimmed by 0 bases and 9 bases, with 20 bases remaining between them. The CDR3 length is 16 residues. CDR3 DNA: TGTGCCAGCAGTTACTCAGGCGGGCTAGCTGGAAGGGCCCAGTACTTC. Protein: CASSYSGGLAGRAQYF.

This chain links TRBV2 with TRBJ1-2; D possibly corresponds to TRBD1 (6 bases). This CDR3 is built from 14 residues. V was shortened by 8 bases and J by 4 bases, with 17 bases between the two germline ends. Germline V CDR1 and CDR2: SNHLY, FYNNEI. The CDR3 spells CASVGHQPPYGYTF. The CDR3 DNA reads TGTGCCAGCGTGGGACACCAGCCACCCTATGGCTACACCTTC.

The genes are TRBV5-5 and TRBJ1-3; D is unresolved. CDR1 is SGHKS, CDR2 YYEKEE, per germline (reference sequence). Trimming shortened V by 0 bases and J by 2 bases, and 6 bases separated the two germline ends. The CDR3 length is 14 residues. The CDR3 nucleotides read TGTGCCAGCAGCTTGGCCAGAACTGGAAACACCATATATTTT. Translated, it gives CASSLARTGNTIYF.

The chain combines TRBV9 with TRBJ1-3; TRBD1 matches 9 bases. Germline values: CDR1 SGDLS, CDR2 YYNGEE. V shed 3 bases and J 7 bases; nucleotides not matched to a gene: 8. The CDR3 spans 15 residues. The CDR3 spells CASSAGTGYRNTIYF. Written as DNA, the CDR3 is TGTGCCAGCAGCGCTGGGACAGGGTACAGGAACACCATATATTTT.

This clone was detected only a few times. The V and J genes are TRBV5-1 and TRBJ2-1, with 7 bases identical to TRBD1. In germline, CDR1 is SGHRS, CDR2 YFSETQ. The CDR3 has 16 amino acids. V dropped 0 bases and J dropped 10; count of bases not matched to a gene: 13. The CDR3: CASSLGPGQAAGEQFF. CDR3 in DNA: TGCGCCAGCAGCTTGGGTCCCGGACAGGCCGCTGGCGAGCAGTTCTTC.

This clone appeared a few times. The genes are TRBV5-1 and TRBJ2-1; TRBD2 aligns across 11 bases. The V segment lost 3 bases and the J segment 3 bases; nucleotides outside the gene matches: 2. Germline V gene data show CDR1 as SGHRS and CDR2 as YFSETQ. CDR3 length equals 15 residues. The chain's CDR3 is CASSSLAGGYNEQFF. Written as DNA, the CDR3 is TGCGCCAGCAGCTCTCTAGCGGGGGGCTACAATGAGCAGTTCTTC.